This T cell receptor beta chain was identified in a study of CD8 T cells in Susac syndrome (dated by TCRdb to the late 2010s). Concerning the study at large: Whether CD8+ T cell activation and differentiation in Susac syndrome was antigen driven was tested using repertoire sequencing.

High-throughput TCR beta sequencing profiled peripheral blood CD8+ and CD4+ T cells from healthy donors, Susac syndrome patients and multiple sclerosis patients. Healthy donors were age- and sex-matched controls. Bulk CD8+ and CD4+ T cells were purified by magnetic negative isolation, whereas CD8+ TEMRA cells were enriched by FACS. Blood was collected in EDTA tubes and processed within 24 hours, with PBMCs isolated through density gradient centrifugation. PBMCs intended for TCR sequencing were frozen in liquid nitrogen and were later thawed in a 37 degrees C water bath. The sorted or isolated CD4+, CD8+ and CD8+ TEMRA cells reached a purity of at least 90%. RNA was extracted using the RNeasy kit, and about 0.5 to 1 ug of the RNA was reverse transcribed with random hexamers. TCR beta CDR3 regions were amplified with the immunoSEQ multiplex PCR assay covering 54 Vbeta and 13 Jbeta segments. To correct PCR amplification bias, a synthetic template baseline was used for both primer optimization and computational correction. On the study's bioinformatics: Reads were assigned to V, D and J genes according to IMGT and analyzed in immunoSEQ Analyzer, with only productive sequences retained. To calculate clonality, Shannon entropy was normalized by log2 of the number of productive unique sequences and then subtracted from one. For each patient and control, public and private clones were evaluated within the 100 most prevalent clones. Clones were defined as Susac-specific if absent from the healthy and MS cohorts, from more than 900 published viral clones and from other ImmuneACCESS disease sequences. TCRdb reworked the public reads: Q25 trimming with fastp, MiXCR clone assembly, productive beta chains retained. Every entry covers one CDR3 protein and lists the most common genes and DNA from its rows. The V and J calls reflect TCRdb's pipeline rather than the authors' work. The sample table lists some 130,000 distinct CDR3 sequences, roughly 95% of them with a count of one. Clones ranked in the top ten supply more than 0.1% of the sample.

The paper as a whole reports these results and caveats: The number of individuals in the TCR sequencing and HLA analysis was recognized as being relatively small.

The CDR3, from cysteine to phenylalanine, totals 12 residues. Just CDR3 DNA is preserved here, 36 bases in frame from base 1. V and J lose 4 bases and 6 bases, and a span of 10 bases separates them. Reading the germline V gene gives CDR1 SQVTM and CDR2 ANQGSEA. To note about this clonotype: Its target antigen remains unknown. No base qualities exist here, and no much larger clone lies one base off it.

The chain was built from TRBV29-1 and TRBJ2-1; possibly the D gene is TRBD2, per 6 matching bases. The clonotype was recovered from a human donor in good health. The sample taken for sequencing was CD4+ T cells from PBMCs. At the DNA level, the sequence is TGCAGCGTTGCGGGAGCGGGCAATGAGCAGTTCTTC. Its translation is CSVAGAGNEQFF.